One sample yielded the 28 T cell receptor beta chains listed below, sequenced in a study of T cells in Graves' hyperthyroidism and ophthalmopathy. From RNA transcripts, TCR beta CDR3 regions were amplified. The primer set for the first-round RT-PCR of the TCR CDR3 was HTBI. TCRdb redid the calling of the multiplex PCR reads with MiXCR, one entry per CDR3 protein. The table lists hundreds of thousands of distinct CDR3 sequences, 14% of them singletons. Material for sequencing was blood. These TCRs come from a woman aged 18-29 years with Graves' hyperthyroidism.

This clonotype has a count of ten or more. This chain joins TRBV24-1 and TRBJ2-5; possibly TRBD2 for D (6 bases). Germline assignment: CDR1 KGHDR and CDR2 SFDVKD. Trimming removed 4 bases from V and 3 bases from J, with 17 bases in between. The length of the CDR3 is 16 residues. In DNA, the CDR3 is TGTGCCACCAGTGACTTCGACCCGGGAGCTAAAGAGACCCAGTACTTC. Residues: CATSDFDPGAKETQYF.

The genes are TRBV11-1 and TRBJ2-1, with 7 nucleotides matching TRBD1. J gave up 5 bases and V 2 bases, and 3 bases lay outside the gene matches. The CDR3 is 14 residues long. CDR1 is SGHAT and CDR2 is FQDESV in the germline V gene (reference sequence). This chain's CDR3 is CASSLLQGNNEQFF. CDR3 nucleotides: TGTGCCAGCAGCTTATTACAGGGGAACAATGAGCAGTTCTTC. Full variable domain (rest looked up from reference TRBV11-1 and TRBJ2-1): EAEVAQSPRYKITEKSQAVAFWCDPISGHATLYWYRQILGQGPELLVQFQDESVVDDSQLPKDRFSAERLKGVDSTLKIQPAELGDSAMYLCASSLLQGNNEQFFGPGTRLTVL.

This chain connects TRBV14 to TRBJ1-1; 9 nucleotides match TRBD1. Trimming cost V 4 bases and J 6 bases; bases outside gene matches: 12. This CDR3 comprises 16 residues. CDR1 is SGHDN, CDR2 FVKESK, per germline. The CDR3 is CASSPAGTGIGAEAFF. The CDR3 DNA is TGTGCCAGCAGCCCCGCCGGGACAGGGATCGGGGCTGAAGCTTTCTTT.

The chain joins TRBV15 to TRBJ2-4, with D maybe TRBD1 (5 bases). There are 14 residues in the CDR3. V was cut by 5 bases and J by 9 bases, with 17 bases left in between. Germline V CDR1 and CDR2: LNHNV, YYDKDF (reference sequence). CDR3 in amino acids: CATSDRTTVFIQYF. CDR3 DNA sequence: TGTGCCACCAGCGACCGAACGACAGTCTTCATTCAGTACTTC.

This clonotype came up many times. The chain couples TRBV30 to TRBJ1-1; tentative D call: TRBD1 (5 bases). Per the germline V gene, CDR1 is GTSNPN and CDR2 is SVGIG (reference sequence). The CDR3 is 14 residues long. Trimming removed 2 bases from V and 1 base from J, with 11 bases in between. The CDR3 bases are TGTGCCTGGAGTAAGGGACTGCGGAACACTGAAGCTTTCTTT. Translation gives CAWSKGLRNTEAFF.

The sample holds many counts of this clonotype. The J gene is TRBJ2-5, the V gene TRBV18; D not resolved. With 8 bases removed from V and 3 bases from J, the gap between germline ends came to 13 bases. The CDR3 extends over 13 amino acids. Germline V CDR1 and CDR2: KGHSH, LQKENI. The CDR3 loop is CASSPRTEETQYF. The CDR3 DNA reads TGTGCCAGCAGCCCTAGGACGGAAGAGACCCAGTACTTC.

This clonotype has a count of ten or more. V gene TRBV28 combines with J gene TRBJ2-7; 7 nucleotides line up with TRBD1. The trim removed 5 bases at V and 3 bases at J, leaving 4 bases unmatched. This CDR3 is 13 amino acids long. Per germline, CDR1 MDHEN and CDR2 SYDVKM. The CDR3 loop reads CASSETGDYEQYF. CDR3 in DNA: TGTGCCAGCAGTGAAACAGGGGACTACGAGCAGTACTTC.

About this clonotype itself: One base away lies a much larger clone, so this may be a sequencing read error. The chain recombines TRBV7-2 with TRBJ2-5, with a weak D call TRBD1 (5 bases). The CDR3 spans 14 residues. The V gene's germline CDR1 is SGHTA and CDR2 FQGNSA. V lost 1 base and J lost 4, with 10 bases in between. The CDR3 DNA follows: TGTGCCAGCAGCTTAGGGCTGGGGCTAGAGACCCAGTACTTC. Translated, it gives CASSLGLGLETQYF.

This clonotype was recorded many times. This rearrangement joins TRBV18 to TRBJ2-7; tentatively, D is TRBD1 (6 bases). Germline CDR1 and CDR2: KGHSH and LQKENI. The V gene lost 2 bases and the J gene lost 2 bases, with 16 bases spanning the gap. The CDR3 is 16 residues long. Here the CDR3 DNA reads TGTGCCAGCTCACCAGTTCTAGGGGGTCTTGCCTACGAGCAGTACTTC. It encodes CASSPVLGGLAYEQYF.

This clonotype was found many times. V and J are TRBV6-1 and TRBJ2-1; a possible D gene is TRBD2 (6 bases). V was pared by 8 bases and J by 0 bases, with 11 bases between. Germline V gives CDR1 MNHNS, CDR2 SASEGT. This CDR3 has 14 residues. CDR3 in amino acids: CASGKDYSYNEQFF. As DNA, the CDR3 is TGTGCCAGCGGTAAGGACTACTCCTACAATGAGCAGTTCTTC.

This chain connects TRBV19 to TRBJ1-5, with a weak D call TRBD1 (5 bases). Trimming shortened V by 5 bases and J by 3 bases, and 14 bases separated the two germline ends. Germline lookup yields CDR1 LNHDA and CDR2 SQIVND (reference sequence). The CDR3 covers 15 residues. The CDR3 DNA sequence: TGTGCCAGTAGTGCCCGGGGGTATCTCAATCAGCCCCAGCATTTT. Its protein product is CASSARGYLNQPQHF. Variable domain in full (rest from reference TRBV19 and TRBJ1-5): DGGITQSPKYLFRKEGQNVTLSCEQNLNHDAMYWYRQDPGQGLRLIYYSQIVNDFQKGDIAEGYSVSREKKESFPLTVTSAQKNPTAFYLCASSARGYLNQPQHFGDGTRLSIL.

There are a few counts of this clonotype. This chain connects TRBV20-1 to TRBJ2-7; a possible D gene is TRBD2 (6 bases). The CDR3 length is 15 residues. The germline V gene encodes CDR1 DFQATT and CDR2 SNEGSKA (reference sequence). V was cut by 1 base and J by 5 bases, with 18 bases left in between. CDR3 loop: CSARARDRPRHEQYF. For the CDR3, the DNA is TGCAGTGCTAGAGCGCGGGACCGACCTCGCCACGAGCAGTACTTC.

Ten or more counts support this clonotype. This rearrangement joins TRBV29-1 to TRBJ1-1; D uncertain. This CDR3 comprises 15 residues. Trimming pared 1 base from V and 11 bases from J, leaving 23 bases between. CDR1 is SQVTM, CDR2 ANQGSEA, per germline. CDR3 loop: CSVEVRAGERSRAFF. In DNA form, the CDR3 reads TGCAGCGTTGAAGTCCGGGCGGGTGAACGGTCTCGGGCTTTCTTT.

At least ten counts were recorded for this clonotype. The genes are TRBV12-3 or TRBV12-4 and TRBJ2-7, with D possibly matching TRBD1 (5 bases). The CDR3 runs to 16 residues. Trimming removed 5 bases from V and 1 base from J, with 18 bases in between. CDR3 DNA: TGTGCCAGCAGTCCCTCGTCAGGGTGGGTGTCCTACGAGCAGTACTTC. It codes for CASSPSSGWVSYEQYF.

In this sample, this clonotype turned up a few times. The genes are TRBV7-3 and TRBJ1-1; D is possibly TRBD1 (6 bases). V shed 3 bases and J shed 2 bases, with 16 bases lying between them. CDR3 length equals 16 residues. Germline V gene lookup returns CDR1 SGHTA and CDR2 FQGTGA. The CDR3: CASSLTGTRGNTEAFF. CDR3 coding DNA: TGTGCCAGCAGCTTGACCGGGACAAGGGGTAACACTGAAGCTTTCTTT.

Many counts were recorded for this clonotype. V and J are TRBV6-2 or TRBV6-3 and TRBJ2-3; TRBD2 agrees at 7 bases. This CDR3 spans 21 amino acids. The junction had 21 bases not matched to a gene; V was cut back by 2 bases and J by 1 base. Germline values: CDR1 MNHEY, CDR2 SVGEGT. The CDR3 nucleotides are TGTGCCAGCAGTTACCCGACGCTCGGACTAGTCAGGACGGGAGGCACAGATACGCAGTATTTT. Translating gives CASSYPTLGLVRTGGTDTQYF.

This chain uses TRBV13 with TRBJ2-7, with D uncertain. In germline, CDR1 is PRHDT, CDR2 FYEKMQ (reference sequence). The length of the CDR3 is 12 residues. Between the trimmed V and J ends, which lost 5 bases and 6 bases, there was a span of 11 bases. CDR3 in amino acids: CASSVYRGEQYF. CDR3 DNA sequence: TGTGCCAGCAGCGTATATCGAGGCGAGCAGTACTTC.

This chain joins TRBV27 and TRBJ2-7; 11 nucleotides agree with TRBD2. The CDR3 sequence is 18 residues long. Germline loops: CDR1 MNHEY, CDR2 SMNVEV (reference sequence). Trimming at V came to 5 bases and at J to 0 bases, leaving 12 bases not matched to a gene. The CDR3 sequence: CASSPGTSGLPSSYEQYF. The CDR3 region has the DNA TGTGCCAGCAGTCCCGGGACTAGCGGACTTCCCAGCTCCTACGAGCAGTACTTC.

For this clonotype: The junction and the germline gene differ at one end; a read error may be behind it. The chain is built from TRBV12-3 or TRBV12-4 and TRBJ2-5, with D unresolved. This CDR3 is built from 12 residues. The CDR3 coding sequence is TGTGCCATCAGTGGCGTGGCAGAGACCCAGTACTTC. Protein product: CAISGVAETQYF.

The sample holds a few counts of this clonotype. V and J are TRBV30 and TRBJ2-1, with D tentatively TRBD1 (5 bases). Germline V gives CDR1 GTSNPN, CDR2 SVGIG (reference sequence). The CDR3 totals 11 residues. V shed 0 bases and J shed 14 bases, with 11 bases lying between them. In DNA, the CDR3 is TGTGCCTGGAGTGTCCTTTCCAGGGAGTTCTTC. Translating it yields CAWSVLSREFF.

V usage is TRBV30 and J usage is TRBJ2-5, with 11 bases lining up with TRBD2. This CDR3 has 15 amino acids. The V gene end was trimmed by 0 bases and the J gene end by 7 bases; junction bases not matched to a gene: 7. Germline V gene sequence: CDR1 GTSNPN, CDR2 SVGIG (reference sequence). The CDR3 reads CAWSVGLAGPRTQYF. In DNA form, the CDR3 reads TGTGCCTGGAGTGTAGGACTAGCGGGCCCCCGGACCCAGTACTTC.

The rearrangement links TRBV10-3 to TRBJ2-7, with 8 bases lining up with TRBD2. In germline, CDR1 is ENHRY, CDR2 SYGVKD. This CDR3 comprises 15 residues. J gave up 2 bases and V 2 bases, and 5 bases lay outside the gene matches. In DNA form, the CDR3 reads TGTGCCATCAGTGAGACTAGCGGAACAACCTACGAGCAGTACTTC. Residues: CAISETSGTTYEQYF.

The chain recombines TRBV7-9 with TRBJ2-5; the D gene is possibly TRBD1 (5 bases). Germline V lookup: CDR1 SEHNR, CDR2 FQNEAQ (reference sequence). V shed 1 base and J shed 3 bases, with 12 bases lying between them. There are 15 residues in the CDR3. The CDR3 DNA sequence: TGTGCCAGCAGCTTAGATCCTAGGGGCAAAGAGACCCAGTACTTC. This sequence encodes CASSLDPRGKETQYF.

This clonotype was detected only a few times. This CDR3 is CASSLPASGIFYGYTF. The DNA of the CDR3 is TGTGCCAGCAGTCTCCCGGCGTCTGGGATCTTCTATGGCTACACCTTC. The chain employs TRBV12-3 or TRBV12-4 and TRBJ1-2; no clear D gene. Deletions cut 5 bases from V and 4 bases from J, with 20 bases between. The CDR3 contains 16 residues.

The chain combines TRBV12-3 or TRBV12-4 with TRBJ2-3; 9 bases agree with TRBD1. CDR3 length: 16 amino acids. V gave up 7 bases and J gave up 6 bases; unmatched junction bases: 14. DNA for the CDR3: TGTGCCAGCACCAACCTACGGACAGGGGCGACGGATACGCAGTATTTT. Residues: CASTNLRTGATDTQYF.

This clonotype was recorded at least ten times. CDR3 protein: CASSAQIQETQYF. The CDR3 DNA reads TGTGCCAGCAGCGCGCAAATTCAAGAGACCCAGTACTTC. The chain has TRBV11-2 and TRBJ2-5; D not certain. The CDR3 has 13 residues. Germline V gene lookup returns CDR1 SGHAT and CDR2 FQNNGV. V gave up 5 bases and J gave up 2 bases, with 9 bases separating them.

The chain carries TRBV28 and TRBJ2-2; possibly TRBD2 for D (5 bases). V lost 0 bases to trimming and J lost 1 base, with 15 bases between them. This CDR3 is built from 18 residues. The germline V gene encodes CDR1 MDHEN and CDR2 SYDVKM. The CDR3 protein is CASSLWRTSAGNTGELFF. CDR3 nucleotide sequence: TGTGCCAGCAGTTTATGGCGGACTTCCGCGGGGAACACCGGGGAGCTGTTTTTT.

J is TRBJ1-2 and V is TRBV2, with a possible D match to TRBD1 (5 bases). CDR3 length: 13 amino acids. The germline gives CDR1 SNHLY, CDR2 FYNNEI. V gave up 7 bases and J gave up 0 bases, with 9 bases separating them. The CDR3 sequence: CASTGVPNYGYTF. The CDR3 bases are TGTGCCAGCACGGGGGTCCCTAACTATGGCTACACCTTC.